This T cell receptor (beta chain) was recovered during a study of blood T cells in healthy people across ages (dated by TCRdb to about 2015). Describing the broader study: In model experiments, template switching captured roughly one uniquely barcoded TCR beta cDNA molecule for every two T cells. Age-related changes in TCR beta repertoire diversity were measured in the study by deep sequencing normalized with unique cDNA molecular identifiers. The donors were split into four age groups: young (average roughly 15 years), middle-aged (more than 35), aged (over 55) and long-lived (roughly 86). To avoid experimental bias, donors of different ages were randomly spread across the sequencing lanes. For two donors (one aged 18 to 30 and one aged 80 or older), the study analyzed two additional independent replicas of 1 million unique cDNA reads from the same blood draw.

Systemically healthy Caucasian individuals from Russia, 39 in total and aged about 6 to 100 years, were included as donors. Ten milliliters of peripheral blood were collected from each donor into EDTA-treated Vacutainer tubes. Ficoll-Paque density-gradient centrifugation was used to isolate PBMCs, with at least 7 million obtained per sample. Trizol reagent was used to extract total RNA from PBMCs, with at least 5 micrograms per sample. Naive CD45RAhigh/CD27high T cell percentages were measured by flow cytometry on a PBMC aliquot from every donor. Broader findings and caveats from the paper: There was a strong correlation between observed TCR beta diversity and the percentage of naive T cells measured by flow cytometry. Because the CMV infection status of the donors was unknown, age-related changes in expanded clonotypes may potentially have been confounded. As age increased, observed TCR beta diversity per million T cells dropped in a roughly linear way, and a significant reduction was already evident by age around 41. Compared with the aged group, the long-lived group had more naive CD4+ T cells, fewer expanded clones and increased TCR diversity, suggesting age selection. Estimates of total diversity based on one million sequenced T cells were regarded as lower bounds and as underestimates. Conclusive comparison of naive and antigen-experienced compartments was prevented by the profiling of bulk unsorted PBMCs.

About this clonotype itself: Its antigen target is currently unknown. No base quality values were provided; no much bigger clone lies one nucleotide off.

Libraries were constructed by 5' RACE. The instrument was an Illumina HiSeq 2500. A second PCR of roughly 6 to 11 cycles was run with a J-beta primer mix and a sample-barcoded 5' primer. Each TCR beta cDNA molecule received a unique molecular identifier from a template-switch 5' adaptor carrying 12 random nucleotides. At least 2.5 million CDR3-containing paired-end reads were obtained from each sample. The Mint cDNA synthesis kit, primed by a TRBC-specific oligonucleotide, was used to synthesize first-strand cDNA from all RNA. Following uracil-DNA glycosylase treatment, a first 18-cycle PCR with universal primers M1SS and BC2_uni_R was performed on all cDNA. The authors processed their data as follows. Each sample was normalized by randomly selecting 1 million high-quality reads, each carrying a distinct molecular identifier. Reads with shared molecular identifiers were discarded instead of being binned into consensus sequences. CDR3 identification, clonotype clustering and error correction used MiTCR with a Q25 quality threshold and the strictest error-elimination algorithm. A nonparametric unseen species model with Euler transformation was used to estimate lower-bound total TCR beta diversity. TCRdb trimmed the raw reads at Q25, called clones with MiXCR and kept productive beta chains. Duplicate CDR3 protein sequences are folded into a single record with the most common DNA and genes. TCRdb, rather than the study authors, made the V and J calls. A total of around 1,700,000 distinct CDR3 sequences appear in this sample, approximately 28% of them only once. The ten largest clones capture over 7% of the sample.

Ends trimmed: V by 0 bases, J by 4 bases; bases unmatched to a gene: 15. Reading the germline V gene gives CDR1 SGHAT and CDR2 FQNNGV. The CDR3 sequence holds 21 residues, the cysteine and phenylalanine included. The retained sequence is limited to the CDR3, 63 bases, with the frame set at the first base. The material sequenced was blood. The rearrangement combines TRBV11-2 with TRBJ2-6; a stretch of 10 junction bases matches TRBD2. This TCR came from a woman younger than 45 in good health. Read as DNA, the sequence is TGTGCCAGCAGCTTAGAGGGCGTAGCGGGAGGCCTCAGGGGGGGGGCCAACGTCCTGACTTTC. The translation is CASSLEGVAGGLRGGANVLTF.